Below, 9 T cell receptor beta chains from the same sample are listed, as sequenced in a study of blood T cell repertoires in COVID-19. TCRdb keeps only in-frame clones here, not all; method: immunoSEQ multiplex PCR. Of roughly 290,000 clones listed, approximately 86% were seen once; the top ten hold roughly 1.9%. The material sequenced was peripheral blood. These receptors were obtained from a woman aged 25 to 39 who had recovered from COVID-19.

The J gene is TRBJ2-7, the V gene TRBV4-3; 11 bases align to TRBD1. This CDR3 has 14 residues. The trim removed 6 bases at V and 3 bases at J, leaving 4 bases unmatched. Germline V CDR1 and CDR2: LGHNA, YSLEER. This CDR3 reads CASSRDRGFYEQYF. In DNA, the CDR3 is TGCGCCAGCAGTCGGGACAGGGGGTTCTACGAGCAGTACTTC.

The chain carries TRBV5-6 and TRBJ2-1; D ambiguous. The length of the CDR3 is 14 residues. Germline CDR1 is SGHDT and CDR2 is YYEEEE. Trimming left V 1 base short and J 0 bases short, with 5 bases between. CDR3 residues: CASSLLSSYNEQFF. The DNA for the CDR3 is TGTGCCAGCAGCTTGTTATCCTCCTACAATGAGCAGTTCTTC. Complete variable domain (other parts from reference TRBV5-6 and TRBJ2-1): DAGVTQSPTHLIKTRGQQVTLRCSPKSGHDTVSWYQQALGQGPQFIFQYYEEEERQRGNFPDRFSGHQFPNYSSELNVNALLLGDSALYLCASSLLSSYNEQFFGPGTRLTVL.

The rearrangement uses TRBV2 and TRBJ1-5; 8 bases map to TRBD1. Germline V gives CDR1 SNHLY, CDR2 FYNNEI. The CDR3 contains 15 residues. Losses at the gene ends were 5 bases for V and 0 bases for J; bases not matched to a gene: 3. The CDR3 nucleotides are TGTGCCAGCAGTCCGACAGGGGTTAGCAATCAGCCCCAGCATTTT. Protein: CASSPTGVSNQPQHF.

This chain links TRBV19 with TRBJ1-2; unclear D gene. V lost 3 bases, J lost 2 bases, and 13 bases lay in between. This CDR3 region has 15 residues. Germline assignment: CDR1 LNHDA and CDR2 SQIVND (reference sequence). Here the CDR3 reads CASSIFSPGNYGYTF. CDR3 coding DNA: TGTGCCAGTAGTATTTTCTCTCCCGGGAACTATGGCTACACCTTC.

The chain carries TRBV7-2 and TRBJ2-6, with D possibly matching TRBD2 (5 bases). This CDR3 is built from 14 residues. Per the germline V gene, CDR1 is SGHTA and CDR2 is FQGNSA. Deletions cut 7 bases from V and 1 base from J, with 8 bases between. This CDR3 reads CASTGESGANVLTF. The CDR3 DNA sequence: TGTGCCAGCACCGGGGAGTCTGGGGCCAACGTCCTGACTTTC.

The V and J genes are TRBV24-1 and TRBJ2-1; 7 nucleotides align to TRBD2. The CDR3 has 15 amino acids. V dropped 5 bases and J dropped 7; count of bases not matched to a gene: 10. Germline V lookup: CDR1 KGHDR, CDR2 SFDVKD. This chain's CDR3 is CATSADWGGVNEQFF. The CDR3 DNA reads TGTGCCACCAGTGCCGACTGGGGAGGGGTAAATGAGCAGTTCTTC.

The V and J genes are TRBV5-1 and TRBJ2-3; 9 bases are a match to TRBD2. This CDR3 is 16 amino acids long. The germline gives CDR1 SGHRS, CDR2 YFSETQ. The J segment lost 6 bases and the V segment lost 5 bases, leaving 13 bases of the junction unmatched. Written as DNA, the CDR3 is TGCGCCAGCAGTCTTCCCCGGCGGGAGGGGGCGGATACGCAGTATTTT. It is translated as CASSLPRREGADTQYF.

The chain combines TRBV2 with TRBJ2-3; weak D call: TRBD1 (6 bases). V gave up 6 bases and J gave up 4 bases, with 17 bases separating them. This CDR3 comprises 15 residues. The germline gives CDR1 SNHLY, CDR2 FYNNEI. The CDR3 region is CASRLDRDISDTQYF. In DNA form, the CDR3 reads TGTGCCAGCAGACTAGACCGGGACATATCAGATACGCAGTATTTT.

The chain carries TRBV19 and TRBJ2-5; D gene uncertain. Trimming pared 2 bases from V and 5 bases from J, leaving 6 bases between. The CDR3 length is 12 residues. CDR1 and CDR2 (germline): LNHDA, SQIVND (reference sequence). The CDR3 sequence is CASSISRETQYF. The CDR3, as DNA: TGTGCCAGTAGTATAAGTCGGGAGACCCAGTACTTC.